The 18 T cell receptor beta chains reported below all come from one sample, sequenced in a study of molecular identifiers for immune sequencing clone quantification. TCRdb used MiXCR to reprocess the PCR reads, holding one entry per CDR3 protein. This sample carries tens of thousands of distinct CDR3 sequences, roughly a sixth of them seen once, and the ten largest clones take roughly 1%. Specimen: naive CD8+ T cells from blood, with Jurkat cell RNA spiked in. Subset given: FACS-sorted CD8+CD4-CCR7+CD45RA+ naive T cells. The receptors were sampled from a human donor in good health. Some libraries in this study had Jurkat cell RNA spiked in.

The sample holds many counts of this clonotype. CDR3 in amino acids: CASSFEGLAEKLFF. In DNA, the CDR3 is TGTGCCAGCAGCTTTGAGGGTTTAGCTGAAAAACTGTTTTTT. The J gene is TRBJ1-4, the V gene TRBV7-9, with D unclear. Per germline, CDR1 SEHNR and CDR2 FQNEAQ (reference sequence). Deletions cut 3 bases from V and 7 bases from J, with 12 bases between. The CDR3 is made up of 14 amino acids.

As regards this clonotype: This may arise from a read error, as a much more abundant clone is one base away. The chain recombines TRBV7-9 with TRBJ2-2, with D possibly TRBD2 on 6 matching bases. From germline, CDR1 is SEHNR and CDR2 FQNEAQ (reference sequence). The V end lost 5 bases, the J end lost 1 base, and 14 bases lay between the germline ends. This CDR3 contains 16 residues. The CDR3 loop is CASSPTGGMNTGELFF. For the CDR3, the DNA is TGTGCCAGCAGCCCCACTGGCGGGATGAACACCGGGGAGCTGTTTTTT.

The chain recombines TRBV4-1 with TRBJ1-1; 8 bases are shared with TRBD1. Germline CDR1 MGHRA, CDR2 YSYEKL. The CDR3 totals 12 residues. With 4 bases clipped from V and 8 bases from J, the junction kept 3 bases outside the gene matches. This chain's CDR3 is CASSRTGTEAFF. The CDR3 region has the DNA TGCGCCAGCAGCCGGACAGGGACAGAAGCTTTCTTT.

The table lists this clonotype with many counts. The CDR3 coding sequence is TGTGCCAGCAGTTTAGAACAGGAAAAAGAGACCCAGTACTTC. Its protein is CASSLEQEKETQYF. This chain joins TRBV28 and TRBJ2-5; tentative D call: TRBD1 (5 bases). In germline, CDR1 is MDHEN, CDR2 SYDVKM. V was pared by 2 bases and J by 3 bases, with 10 bases between. This CDR3 contains 14 residues.

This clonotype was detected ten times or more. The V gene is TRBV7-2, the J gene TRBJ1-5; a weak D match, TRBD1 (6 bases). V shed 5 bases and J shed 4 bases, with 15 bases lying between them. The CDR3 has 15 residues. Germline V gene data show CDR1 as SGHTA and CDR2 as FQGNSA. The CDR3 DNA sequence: TGTGCCAGCAGCCCAGGGTTGGGGGCGAATCAGCCCCAGCATTTT. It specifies CASSPGLGANQPQHF.

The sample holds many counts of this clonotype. CDR3 in amino acids: CASRLRQGNTLYEQYF. DNA of the CDR3: TGTGCCAGCAGACTACGACAGGGTAATACTCTCTACGAGCAGTACTTC. J is TRBJ2-7 and V is TRBV6-5; 7 bases are a match to TRBD1. The CDR3 loop spans 16 amino acids. The germline V gene encodes CDR1 MNHEY and CDR2 SVGAGI. V gave up 6 bases and J gave up 3 bases; unmatched junction bases: 14.

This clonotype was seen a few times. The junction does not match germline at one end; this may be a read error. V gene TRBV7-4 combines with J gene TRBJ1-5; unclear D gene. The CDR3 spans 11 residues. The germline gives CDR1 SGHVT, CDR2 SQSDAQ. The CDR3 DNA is TGTGCCAGCAGCCCGCTTCTGGCTCCGCTTTTT. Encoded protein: CASSPLLAPLF.

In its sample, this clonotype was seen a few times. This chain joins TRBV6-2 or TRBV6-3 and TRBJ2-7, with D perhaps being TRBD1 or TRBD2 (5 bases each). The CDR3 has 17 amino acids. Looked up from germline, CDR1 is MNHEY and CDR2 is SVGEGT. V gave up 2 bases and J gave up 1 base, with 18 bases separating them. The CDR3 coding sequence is TGTGCCAGCAGTTACGATACGAGGACGGGGCCTTCCTACGAGCAGTACTTC. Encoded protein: CASSYDTRTGPSYEQYF.

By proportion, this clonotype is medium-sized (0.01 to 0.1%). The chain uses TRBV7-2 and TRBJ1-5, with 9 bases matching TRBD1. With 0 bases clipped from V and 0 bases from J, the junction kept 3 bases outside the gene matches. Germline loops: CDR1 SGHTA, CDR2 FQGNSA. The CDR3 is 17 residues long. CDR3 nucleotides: TGTGCCAGCAGCTTAGCCGGGACAGGGTATAGCAATCAGCCCCAGCATTTT. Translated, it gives CASSLAGTGYSNQPQHF.

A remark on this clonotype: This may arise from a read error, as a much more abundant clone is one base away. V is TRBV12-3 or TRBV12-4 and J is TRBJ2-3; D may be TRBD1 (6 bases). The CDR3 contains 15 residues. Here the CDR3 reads CASGLRAGVVDTQYF. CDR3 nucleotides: TGTGCCAGCGGTTTGAGGGCAGGGGTGGTAGATACGCAGTATTTT.

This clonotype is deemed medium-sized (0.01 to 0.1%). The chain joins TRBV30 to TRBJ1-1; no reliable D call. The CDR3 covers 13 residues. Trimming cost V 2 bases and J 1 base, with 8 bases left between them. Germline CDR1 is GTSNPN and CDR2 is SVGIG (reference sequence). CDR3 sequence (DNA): TGTGCCTGGAGTATCAGTCGGAACACTGAAGCTTTCTTT. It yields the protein CAWSISRNTEAFF.

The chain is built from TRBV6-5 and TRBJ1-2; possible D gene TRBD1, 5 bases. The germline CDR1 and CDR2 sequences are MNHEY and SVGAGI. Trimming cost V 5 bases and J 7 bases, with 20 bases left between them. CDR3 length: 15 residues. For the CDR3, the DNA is TGTGCCAGCAGTCAAGATCAGGGCCTTCAGTCTGGCTACACCTTC. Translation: CASSQDQGLQSGYTF.

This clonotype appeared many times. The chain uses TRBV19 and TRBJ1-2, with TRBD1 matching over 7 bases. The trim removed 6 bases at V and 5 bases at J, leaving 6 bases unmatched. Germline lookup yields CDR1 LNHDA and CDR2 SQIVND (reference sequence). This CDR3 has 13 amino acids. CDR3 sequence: CASSAGQTYGYTF. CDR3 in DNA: TGTGCCAGTAGCGCGGGACAGACTTATGGCTACACCTTC.

CDR3 in DNA: TGCGCCAGCAGCCGAGAAGTTTACAGGGAGGGTAGTGAAAAACTGTTTTTT. It is translated as CASSREVYREGSEKLFF. V usage is TRBV4-3 and J usage is TRBJ1-4; D may be TRBD1 (6 bases). CDR1 and CDR2 from the germline V gene are LGHNA and YSLEER. The CDR3 consists of 17 residues. Trimming removed 4 bases from V and 7 bases from J, with 22 bases in between.

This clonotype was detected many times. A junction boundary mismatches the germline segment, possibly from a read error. CDR3 nucleotide sequence: TGTGCCACCAGTGACCAGCGGTACACAGATACGCAGTGTTTT. Translating it yields CATSDQRYTDTQCF. The chain combines TRBV24-1 with TRBJ2-3, with D perhaps matching TRBD2 (5 bases). The CDR3 loop spans 14 amino acids. Per germline, CDR1 KGHDR and CDR2 SFDVKD.

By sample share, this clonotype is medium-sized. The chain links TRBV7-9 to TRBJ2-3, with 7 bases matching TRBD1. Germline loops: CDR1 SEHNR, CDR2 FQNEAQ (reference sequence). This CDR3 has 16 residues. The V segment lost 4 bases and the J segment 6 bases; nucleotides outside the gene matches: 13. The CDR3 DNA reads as TGTGCCAGCAGCTCCAGGGGGACGGTGATTTTGGATACGCAGTATTTT. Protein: CASSSRGTVILDTQYF.

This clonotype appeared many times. The CDR3 sequence is CASSSVFGGTVHEQYF. The CDR3 region has the DNA TGTGCCAGCAGCTCGGTTTTTGGAGGGACGGTTCACGAGCAGTACTTC. This chain uses TRBV7-9 with TRBJ2-7; tentatively, D is TRBD2 (6 bases). Trimming stripped 4 bases from V and 5 bases from J, with 21 bases between. The CDR3 runs 16 residues. Germline V gene lookup returns CDR1 SEHNR and CDR2 FQNEAQ (reference sequence).

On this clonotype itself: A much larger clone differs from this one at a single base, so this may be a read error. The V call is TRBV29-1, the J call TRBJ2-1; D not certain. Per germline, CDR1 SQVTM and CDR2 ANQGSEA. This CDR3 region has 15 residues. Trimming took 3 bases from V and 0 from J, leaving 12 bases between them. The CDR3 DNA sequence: TGCAGCGTTGAGCTTCCCGGGTGCTCCTACAATGAGCAGTTCTTC. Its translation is CSVELPGCSYNEQFF.